The entry that follows covers one T cell receptor (beta chain) sequence. The target antigen is unknown. 5'RACE template switching with UMIs generated TCR beta cDNA. TCRdb reanalyzed the 5' RACE reads and collapses them to one entry per CDR3 protein, without DNA. Its listing shows 150,000 or so distinct CDR3 sequences. This specimen belongs to a study of T cells expressing NK-cell markers. Study-level background: Sorted CD3+CD56-NKG2C+, CD3+CD56+NKG2C- and CD3+CD56+NKG2C+ T cells were the source of the TCR beta repertoires. One of the eight sequenced donors was seronegative, whereas the other seven were HCMV-seropositive. Study results and caveats: A few donors showed these clonotypes also leading the CD3+CD56-NKG2C+ fraction.

This CDR3 is 16 amino acids long. Germline V gene data show CDR1 as SEHNR and CDR2 as FQNEAQ (reference sequence). The gene calls are TRBV7-9 and TRBJ1-6; absent DNA, TCRdb's TRBD1 call cannot be checked. The clonotype was recovered from a woman between 18 and 70 years old in good health. The sequenced material came from blood T cells: a sorted CD56 or NKG2C T cell subset, CD4+ or CD8+ T cells, or bulk PBMC T cells (not recorded which). CDR3: CASSSLRDGRYSPLHF.